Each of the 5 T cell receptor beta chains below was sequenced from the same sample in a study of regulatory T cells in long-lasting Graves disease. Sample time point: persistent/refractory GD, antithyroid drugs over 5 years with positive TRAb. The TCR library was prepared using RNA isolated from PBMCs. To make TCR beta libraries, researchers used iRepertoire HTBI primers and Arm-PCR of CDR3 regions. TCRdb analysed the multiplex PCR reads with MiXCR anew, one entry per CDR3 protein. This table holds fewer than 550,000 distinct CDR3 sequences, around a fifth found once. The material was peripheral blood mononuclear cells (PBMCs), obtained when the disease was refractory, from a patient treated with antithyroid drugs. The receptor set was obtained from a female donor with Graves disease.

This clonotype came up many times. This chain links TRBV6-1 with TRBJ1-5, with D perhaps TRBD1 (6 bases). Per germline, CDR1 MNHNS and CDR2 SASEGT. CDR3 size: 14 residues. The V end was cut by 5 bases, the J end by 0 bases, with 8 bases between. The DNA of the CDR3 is TGTGCCAGCAGTACGGACAGTAGCAATCAGCCCCAGCATTTT. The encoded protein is CASSTDSSNQPQHF.

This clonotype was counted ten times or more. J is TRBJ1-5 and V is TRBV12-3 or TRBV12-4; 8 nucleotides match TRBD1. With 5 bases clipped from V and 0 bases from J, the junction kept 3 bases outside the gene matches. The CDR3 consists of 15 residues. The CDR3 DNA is TGTGCCAGCAGTCCTACAGGGGGTAGCAATCAGCCCCAGCATTTT. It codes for CASSPTGGSNQPQHF.

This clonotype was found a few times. CDR3 loop: CASSDISDRGVTEAFF. The CDR3 DNA reads as TGTGCCAGCAGTGATATATCGGACAGGGGAGTCACTGAAGCTTTCTTT. The chain recombines TRBV2 with TRBJ1-1, with TRBD1 matching 9 bases. V dropped 3 bases and J dropped 4; count of bases not matched to a gene: 9. Germline CDR1 and CDR2: SNHLY and FYNNEI. The CDR3 is 16 amino acids. Variable domain in full (rest from reference TRBV2 and TRBJ1-1): EPEVTQTPSHQVTQMGQEVILRCVPISNHLYFYWYRQILGQKVEFLVSFYNNEISEKSEIFDDQFSVERPDGSNFTLKIRSTKLEDSAMYFCASSDISDRGVTEAFFGQGTRLTVV.

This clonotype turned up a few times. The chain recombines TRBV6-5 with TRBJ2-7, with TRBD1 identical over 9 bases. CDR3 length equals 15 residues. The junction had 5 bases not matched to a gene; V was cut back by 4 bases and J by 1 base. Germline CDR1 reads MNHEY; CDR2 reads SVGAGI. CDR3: CASSSRDRASYEQYF. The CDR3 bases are TGTGCCAGCAGTTCAAGGGACAGGGCGTCCTACGAGCAGTACTTC.

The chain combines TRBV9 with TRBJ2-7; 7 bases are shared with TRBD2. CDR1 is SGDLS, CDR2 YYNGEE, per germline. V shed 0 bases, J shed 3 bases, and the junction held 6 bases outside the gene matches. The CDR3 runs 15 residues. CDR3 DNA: TGTGCCAGCAGCGTAGGTGGGGGGGGAGACTACGAGCAGTACTTC. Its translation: CASSVGGGGDYEQYF.